These 21 T cell receptor beta chains share one sample of origin, sequenced in a study of CXCR3-negative and CXCR3-positive naive CD8 T cells. Findings and caveats of the study: A higher hydrophobicity marked the TRB CDR3s of CXCR3-positive naive cells versus CXCR3-negative naive cells.

All TRB cDNA libraries came from 5' RACE performed with UMI labels. Reanalyzing the 5' RACE reads, TCRdb keeps one entry per CDR3 protein, without DNA. The repertoire shows about 8,400 distinct CDR3 sequences; the top ten hold about 2%. Antigens of these TCRs are unknown. The sequencing sample was made of naive CXCR3+ CD8+ T cells from blood. As for subset: CD45RO-CCR7+CD27+CD95- naive CD8+ T cells expressing CXCR3 (TNR3+). Receptors were obtained from a human donor in good health. Some clones in this sample may be carry-over from other donors' samples.

This clonotype is identified as medium-sized from frequency. J is TRBJ1-2 and V is TRBV11-2; TCRdb selects TRBD1, and the lack of DNA leaves this call unchecked. Germline CDR1 reads SGHAT; CDR2 reads FQNNGV. The CDR3 has 16 amino acids. The CDR3 reads CASSLYAGEGNYGYTF. Looking up the rest from reference TRBV11-2 and TRBJ1-2 gives the full variable domain: EAGVAQSPRYKIIEKRQSVAFWCNPISGHATLYWYQQILGQGPKLLIQFQNNGVVDDSQLPKDRFSAERLKGVDSTLKIQPAKLEDSAVYLCASSLYAGEGNYGYTFGSGTRLTVV.

Frequency places this clonotype as medium-sized (0.01 to 0.1%). This sequence joins TRBV29-1 and TRBJ2-1; TCRdb outputs TRBD2, but without DNA this stays unchecked. The CDR3 sequence is 13 residues long. The germline V gene encodes CDR1 SQVTM and CDR2 ANQGSEA. CDR3 sequence reads: CSAKRENSNEQFF.

CDR3: CASSFWDYEQYF. The rearrangement uses TRBV5-1 and TRBJ2-7. The germline gives CDR1 SGHRS, CDR2 YFSETQ. The length of the CDR3 is 12 residues. The full variable domain, with the rest looked up from reference TRBV5-1 and TRBJ2-7, is KAGVTQTPRYLIKTRGQQVTLSCSPISGHRSVSWYQQTPGQGLQFLFEYFSETQRNKGNFPGRFSGRQFSNSRSEMNVSTLELGDSALYLCASSFWDYEQYFGPGTRLTVT.

This chain joins TRBV29-1 and TRBJ1-1; with no DNA, the TCRdb D assignment of TRBD1 cannot be verified. This CDR3 region has 12 residues. Germline CDR1 SQVTM, CDR2 ANQGSEA. This CDR3 is CSVETGDTEAFF. Full variable domain (missing parts from reference TRBV29-1 and TRBJ1-1): SAVISQKPSRDICQRGTSLTIQCQVDSQVTMMFWYRQQPGQSLTLIATANQGSEATYESGFVIDKFPISRPNLTFSTLTVSNMSPEDSSIYLCSVETGDTEAFFGQGTRLTVV.

This clonotype is called medium-sized based on its frequency. The chain joins TRBV2 to TRBJ1-4; absent DNA, TCRdb's TRBD1 call cannot be checked. The CDR3 spans 12 residues. CDR1 and CDR2 (germline): SNHLY, FYNNEI. The CDR3 protein is CASVGTPEKLFF.

The chain recombines TRBV29-1 with TRBJ2-7. CDR3 length: 15 residues. Germline-derived CDR1 and CDR2 are SQVTM and ANQGSEA. CDR3 protein: CSVGGGQREIYEQYF.

The chain couples TRBV20-1 to TRBJ2-1; absent DNA, TCRdb's TRBD2 call cannot be checked. CDR1 is DFQATT, CDR2 SNEGSKA, per germline (reference sequence). The CDR3 spans 18 residues. The CDR3 sequence is CSARTTLLAGGPYNEQFF.

This clonotype is classed as medium-sized (0.01 to 0.1%) by frequency. The chain couples TRBV6-6 to TRBJ2-1; TCRdb calls TRBD2, which cannot be checked without DNA. Germline V gene data show CDR1 as MNHNY and CDR2 as SVGAGI (reference sequence). The CDR3 extends over 14 amino acids. This chain's CDR3 is CASSYGGGYNEQFF.

V usage is TRBV5-1 and J usage is TRBJ1-1. CDR1 and CDR2 (germline): SGHRS, YFSETQ. CDR3 size: 12 residues. The chain's CDR3 is CASRSPNTEAFF. The full variable domain, its missing parts supplied by reference TRBV5-1 and TRBJ1-1, is KAGVTQTPRYLIKTRGQQVTLSCSPISGHRSVSWYQQTPGQGLQFLFEYFSETQRNKGNFPGRFSGRQFSNSRSEMNVSTLELGDSALYLCASRSPNTEAFFGQGTRLTVV.

The gene calls are TRBV4-1 and TRBJ1-1; the D call of TRBD1 rests on TCRdb alone, since no DNA is present to check it. Germline CDR1 reads MGHRA; CDR2 reads YSYEKL. The CDR3 has 14 amino acids. CDR3: CASSHQQGSTEAFF.

The chain is built from TRBV29-1 and TRBJ2-2. The CDR3 totals 16 residues. The germline V gene has CDR1 SQVTM and CDR2 ANQGSEA. This CDR3 is CSVEDPGRANTGELFF.

The chain uses TRBV30 and TRBJ2-1. The CDR3 is made up of 13 amino acids. Germline-derived CDR1 and CDR2 are GTSNPN and SVGIG (reference sequence). The CDR3 spells CAWSGIQFNEQFF.

This clonotype counts as medium-sized by frequency. The chain joins TRBV14 to TRBJ2-7. The CDR3 totals 14 residues. From germline, CDR1 is SGHDN and CDR2 FVKESK. This CDR3 reads CASSQPTKRRKQYF.

The chain combines TRBV5-1 with TRBJ2-2. The CDR3 is 11 amino acids. Germline V gene data show CDR1 as SGHRS and CDR2 as YFSETQ. CDR3 loop: CASSLAGELFF.

The chain carries TRBV11-2 and TRBJ2-7; without DNA, the TCRdb call of TRBD1 cannot be checked. This CDR3 contains 15 residues. Germline V gives CDR1 SGHAT, CDR2 FQNNGV. The CDR3 sequence: CASSPWNDPSYEQYF.

CDR3 residues: CASSPSGGVTDTQYF. The rearrangement links TRBV3-1 to TRBJ2-3; TCRdb designates TRBD2, a call that cannot be tested without DNA. CDR3 length equals 15 residues. Germline values: CDR1 LGHDT, CDR2 YNNKEL (reference sequence).

This clonotype shows up as medium-sized by frequency. This chain joins TRBV27 and TRBJ1-3. Germline V lookup: CDR1 MNHEY, CDR2 SMNVEV (reference sequence). This CDR3 has 16 amino acids. CDR3 region: CASSVGERLSGNTIYF.

This chain links TRBV6-2 or TRBV6-3 with TRBJ2-1; as DNA is missing, the TRBD1 call by TCRdb cannot be tested. This CDR3 spans 14 amino acids. Germline V lookup: CDR1 MNHEY, CDR2 SVGEGT. CDR3 protein: CASADWGPGNEQFF.

The chain joins TRBV7-7 to TRBJ2-1; TCRdb calls TRBD1, which cannot be checked without DNA. CDR3 length: 13 amino acids. The germline gives CDR1 SSHAT, CDR2 FNYEAQ (reference sequence). CDR3 in amino acids: CASSPGSPNEQFF.

The V and J genes are TRBV29-1 and TRBJ2-7; no DNA is available, so the TRBD1 call from TCRdb remains unchecked. CDR1 and CDR2 from the germline V gene are SQVTM and ANQGSEA. The CDR3 runs to 13 residues. The CDR3 reads CSVAIGTFYEQYF.

This clonotype registers medium-sized (0.01 to 0.1%) by frequency. This chain joins TRBV29-1 and TRBJ1-1; the TRBD1 assignment by TCRdb is unverifiable without DNA. This CDR3 has 13 residues. Germline CDR1 SQVTM, CDR2 ANQGSEA. CDR3 residues: CSVGQGLNTEAFF.